Sequencing of this TCR beta chain was carried out in a study of T cells in Graves' hyperthyroidism and ophthalmopathy. The CDR3 covers 16 residues. V lost 4 bases to trimming and J lost 4 bases, with 15 bases between them. Looked up from germline, CDR1 is SGHKS and CDR2 is YYEKEE (reference sequence). A patient was excluded if there was uncontrolled infection, other autoimmune disease, pregnancy or lactation. This clonotype was recorded a few times. Its matching antigen is unknown. From RNA transcripts, TCR beta CDR3 regions were amplified. During a first-round RT-PCR of the TCR CDR3, the HTBI primer set was used. In TCRdb, the multiplex PCR reads were re-called with MiXCR into one record per CDR3 protein. This sample carries approximately 600,000 distinct CDR3 sequences, 14% of them seen once, and the ten largest clones take roughly 7%. Study-wide points: Prediction of ophthalmopathy progression came a median around 6 months pre-onset. Among clonotypes expanded in thyroid above 0.001, most were also found in blood.

This chain joins TRBV5-5 and TRBJ1-6, with a tentative D call TRBD1 (5 bases). The specimen was blood. The TCR sequence derives from a woman between 18 and 29 years old with Graves' ophthalmopathy. CDR3 sequence: CASSDLRGYYNSPLHF. In nucleotides, the CDR3 is TGTGCCAGCAGCGATCTGAGGGGCTATTATAATTCACCCCTCCACTTT.